This TCR beta chain was found in a study of CD8 T cells in ankylosing spondylitis. Concerning this clonotype itself: Its target is not known.

With 1 base removed from V and 1 base from J, the gap between germline ends came to 10 bases. Germline CDR1 and CDR2: SGHTA and FQGNSA. The CDR3 is made up of 15 amino acids. Study results and caveats: The clones that were linked to disease were reported to be significantly enriched in matched synovial fluid samples from ankylosing spondylitis patients. Disease-associated clonotypes exhibited CD8+ identity and were relatively infrequent in peripheral blood.

Scientists made TCR beta libraries using quantitative 5'-RACE with molecular barcodes. TCRdb recomputed calls from the 5' RACE reads with MiXCR, one row per CDR3 protein. The sample holds 150,000 to 200,000 distinct CDR3 sequences, about 9.9% seen once. What was sequenced was blood, either unsorted or a sorted T cell fraction (not recorded which). This TCR came from a male donor with ankylosing spondylitis or in good health (not recorded which). This chain uses TRBV7-2 with TRBJ1-1, with D possibly TRBD1 on 6 matching bases. This CDR3 reads CASSLDARGNTEAFF. CDR3 DNA: TGTGCCAGCAGCTTAGACGCCAGGGGGAACACTGAAGCTTTCTTT. Full variable domain (missing parts from reference TRBV7-2 and TRBJ1-1): GAGVSQSPSNKVTEKGKDVELRCDPISGHTALYWYRQSLGQGLEFLIYFQGNSAPDKSGLPSDRFSAERTGGSVSTLTIQRTQQEDSAVYLCASSLDARGNTEAFFGQGTRLTVV.